The 19 T cell receptor beta chains below all came from one sample that was sequenced in a study of T cell responses to AZD1222 COVID-19 vaccine. Profiled with immunoSEQ multiplex PCR; TCRdb holds only in-frame clones, not every one. The profile shows roughly 150,000 clones, 88% of them singletons. Sequencing used peripheral blood, obtained on day 0 of AZD1222 vaccination. The receptors derive from an adult in good health.

The chain employs TRBV10-2 and TRBJ2-1, with TRBD1 matching 11 bases. The V and J ends lost 7 bases and 6 bases, in that order; junction bases with no gene match: 8. The CDR3 covers 15 residues. Germline CDR1 WSHSY, CDR2 SAAADI. CDR3 sequence (DNA): TGCGCCAGCAAACCCGGGACAGGGGGGGTCAATGAGCAGTTCTTC. It specifies CASKPGTGGVNEQFF.

The rearrangement joins TRBV30 to TRBJ1-3; D ambiguous. The CDR3 is 11 amino acids. The germline CDR1 and CDR2 sequences are GTSNPN and SVGIG (reference sequence). Deletions cut 7 bases from V and 0 bases from J, with 4 bases between. The CDR3 DNA reads as TGTGCCTCGGACTCTGGAAACACCATATATTTT. It codes for CASDSGNTIYF. Looking up the rest from reference TRBV30 and TRBJ1-3 gives the full variable domain: SQTIHQWPATLVQPVGSPLSLECTVEGTSNPNLYWYRQAAGRGLQLLFYSVGIGQISSEVPQNLSASRPQDRQFILSSKKLLLSDSGFYLCASDSGNTIYFGEGSWLTVV.

About this clone: Other nucleotide sequences in the sample specify the same CDR3. J is TRBJ2-3 and V is TRBV20-1, with D hard to call. V was cut by 4 bases and J by 3 bases, with 5 bases left in between. Germline V gene data show CDR1 as DFQATT and CDR2 as SNEGSKA (reference sequence). The CDR3 consists of 11 residues. The CDR3 region has the DNA TGCAGTGCTACTCTAACAGATACGCAGTATTTT. This gives the protein CSATLTDTQYF.

V is TRBV5-1 and J is TRBJ1-4, with a tentative D call TRBD1 (6 bases). The CDR3 spans 16 residues. Trimming pared 4 bases from V and 7 bases from J, leaving 20 bases between. Germline V CDR1 and CDR2: SGHRS, YFSETQ. The chain's CDR3 is CASSPAPTGWTEKLFF. For the CDR3, the DNA is TGCGCCAGCAGCCCGGCCCCAACAGGGTGGACTGAAAAACTGTTTTTT.

The chain is built from TRBV6-2 or TRBV6-3 and TRBJ1-1; D remains ambiguous. CDR1 and CDR2 from the germline V gene are MNHEY and SVGEGT. This CDR3 has 13 residues. The V gene lost 2 bases and the J gene lost 8 bases, with 12 bases spanning the gap. Here the CDR3 DNA reads TGTGCCAGCAGTTACGATGCGGCCGCAGAAGCTTTCTTT. Translated: CASSYDAAAEAFF.

This clone was observed a handful of times. The V call is TRBV4-3, the J call TRBJ1-4; tentatively, D is TRBD1 (6 bases). With 1 base removed from V and 3 bases from J, the gap between germline ends came to 15 bases. CDR3 length: 17 residues. Per the germline V gene, CDR1 is LGHNA and CDR2 is YSLEER. The CDR3 bases are TGCGCCAGCAGCCAAGGGGGGGCCGTGCCTGCTAATGAAAAACTGTTTTTT. Translated: CASSQGGAVPANEKLFF.

The V and J genes are TRBV7-2 and TRBJ1-2; maybe TRBD1 (5 bases). Trimming took 5 bases from V and 7 from J, leaving 14 bases between them. The germline V gene has CDR1 SGHTA and CDR2 FQGNSA. CDR3 size: 13 residues. In DNA form, the CDR3 reads TGTGCCAGCAGCCCTGGGGCTAAGGGTGGCTACACCTTC. It is translated as CASSPGAKGGYTF.

This rearrangement joins TRBV5-4 to TRBJ2-5; no firm D call. The V and J ends lost 1 base and 3 bases respectively, with 13 bases between them. Germline CDR1 and CDR2: SGHNT and YYREEE (reference sequence). The CDR3 covers 15 residues. The CDR3 coding sequence is TGTGCCAGCAGCTTGTACTACGGCGGCAAAGAGACCCAGTACTTC. Translation gives CASSLYYGGKETQYF.

The J gene is TRBJ2-3, the V gene TRBV7-8; D ambiguous. This CDR3 has 15 residues. Germline V gene data show CDR1 as SGHVS and CDR2 as FQNEAQ. V was shortened by 1 base and J by 2 bases, with 10 bases between the two germline ends. Here the CDR3 DNA reads TGTGCCAGCAGCTTAGAAGGCGTCAACACAGATACGCAGTATTTT. Residues: CASSLEGVNTDTQYF.

The V gene is TRBV4-1, the J gene TRBJ1-2; tentative D call: TRBD1 (5 bases). The germline CDR1 and CDR2 sequences are MGHRA and YSYEKL. Trimming shortened V by 9 bases and J by 5 bases, and 22 bases separated the two germline ends. This CDR3 is 15 amino acids long. The CDR3 DNA reads TGCGCCAGTAAAGCCGAGGGGAGGAGGAAATATGGCTACACCTTC. It encodes CASKAEGRRKYGYTF.

V and J are TRBV3-1 (or the pseudogene TRBV3-2) and TRBJ1-2; no reliable D call. Trimming stripped 1 base from V and 4 bases from J, with 13 bases between. The CDR3 sequence is 15 residues long. Germline V gives CDR1 LGHDT, CDR2 YNNKEL (reference sequence). The CDR3 loop reads CASSQAADGTYGYTF. The CDR3 DNA is TGTGCCAGCAGCCAAGCCGCTGACGGCACCTATGGCTACACCTTC.

The rearrangement uses TRBV10-2 and TRBJ2-1; D is unresolved. The CDR3 is 15 amino acids. Germline-derived CDR1 and CDR2 are WSHSY and SAAADI. The V end was cut by 8 bases, the J end by 0 bases, with 14 bases between. For the CDR3, the DNA is TGCGCCAGCGGCAAGGATCCGAGCTCCTACAATGAGCAGTTCTTC. Translating gives CASGKDPSSYNEQFF.

This clone was detected once. The chain is built from TRBV12-3 or TRBV12-4 and TRBJ1-1; D ambiguous. The CDR3 contains 12 residues. Trimming took off 6 bases at V and 5 bases at J, with 10 bases between the two ends. Written as DNA, the CDR3 is TGTGCCAGCAGCTTTGCGTGGACTGAAGCTTTCTTT. Protein sequence: CASSFAWTEAFF.

The chain uses TRBV19 and TRBJ1-6; D is unresolved. In germline, CDR1 is LNHDA, CDR2 SQIVND (reference sequence). The CDR3 contains 14 residues. The V gene lost 10 bases and the J gene lost 10 bases, with 20 bases spanning the gap. The CDR3 DNA reads as TGTGCCACCACAGCCGGGTCGGGTTGGTCACCCCTCCACTTT. This encodes CATTAGSGWSPLHF. The variable domain in full, completed from reference TRBV19 and TRBJ1-6, reads DGGITQSPKYLFRKEGQNVTLSCEQNLNHDAMYWYRQDPGQGLRLIYYSQIVNDFQKGDIAEGYSVSREKKESFPLTVTSAQKNPTAFYLCATTAGSGWSPLHFGNGTRLTVT.

The chain combines TRBV7-8 with TRBJ2-7; possible D gene TRBD2, 7 bases. Germline CDR1 SGHVS, CDR2 FQNEAQ. V shed 5 bases and J shed 3 bases, with 17 bases lying between them. The CDR3 sequence is 15 residues long. CDR3 protein: CASSAGGGANYEQYF. The CDR3 DNA sequence: TGTGCCAGCAGCGCCGGCGGGGGCGCGAACTACGAGCAGTACTTC.

This chain joins TRBV19 and TRBJ1-1; possible D gene TRBD1, 6 bases. The CDR3 runs 12 residues. Per the germline V gene, CDR1 is LNHDA and CDR2 is SQIVND (reference sequence). V lost 6 bases, J lost 8 bases, and 13 bases lay in between. CDR3 nucleotide sequence: TGTGCCAGTAGCCCGGGACACCACGAAGCTTTCTTT. Translating it yields CASSPGHHEAFF.

In its sample, this clone was seen once. The chain links TRBV7-3 to TRBJ2-2; D is possibly TRBD1 (5 bases). The CDR3 totals 13 residues. V gave up 8 bases and J gave up 2 bases, with 9 bases separating them. Germline V lookup: CDR1 SGHTA, CDR2 FQGTGA. Written as DNA, the CDR3 is TGTGCCAGCCGACAGCCAAACACCGGGGAGCTGTTTTTT. Amino acids: CASRQPNTGELFF.

The chain is built from TRBV5-4 and TRBJ2-7; 11 bases are shared with TRBD2. Germline-derived CDR1 and CDR2 are SGHNT and YYREEE (reference sequence). V was clipped by 10 bases and J by 0 bases; unmatched bases: 12. The CDR3 consists of 16 residues. The CDR3 coding sequence is TGTGCCGGATCCTTCTCCGGACTAGCGGGCTCCTACGAGCAGTACTTC. Its protein is CAGSFSGLAGSYEQYF.

CDR3 protein: CASSLESYGYTF. CDR3 nucleotide sequence: TGTGCCAGCAGCTTGGAAAGCTATGGCTACACCTTC. The chain uses TRBV5-6 and TRBJ1-2; no firm D call. V lost 0 bases and J lost 4, with 4 bases in between. This CDR3 is built from 12 residues. The germline CDR1 and CDR2 sequences are SGHDT and YYEEEE.